This entry lists 17 T cell receptor beta chains sequenced from one sample in a study of identical twins. Using its own MiXCR run on the 5' RACE reads, TCRdb lists one record per CDR3 protein. The data hold about 730,000 distinct CDR3 sequences, with about 20% observed a single time. This same sample was also part of a study on T cells expressing NK-cell markers.

Sequencing used PBMCs. The receptors come from a young woman in good health.

This clonotype has more than one count but fewer than ten. CDR3 loop: CSARFPTVAGHQETQYF. In DNA form, the CDR3 reads TGCAGTGCTAGATTCCCCACGGTAGCGGGTCACCAAGAGACCCAGTACTTC. The chain links TRBV20-1 to TRBJ2-5, with 7 nucleotides matching TRBD2. The CDR3 contains 17 residues. Per germline, CDR1 DFQATT and CDR2 SNEGSKA (reference sequence). Unmatched junction bases numbered 12, after V lost 2 bases and J lost 0 bases.

This clonotype was picked up a small number of times. The J gene is TRBJ1-2, the V gene TRBV2, with D perhaps TRBD1 (6 bases). Deletions cut 5 bases from V and 2 bases from J, with 18 bases between. Germline values: CDR1 SNHLY, CDR2 FYNNEI. This CDR3 is 16 amino acids long. This CDR3 reads CASSLSRQAPNYGYTF. The CDR3 coding sequence is TGTGCCAGCAGTCTTTCGCGACAGGCGCCGAACTATGGCTACACCTTC.

Only a few counts were recorded for this clonotype. Here the CDR3 reads CASGARRVRVGGRGNTEAFF. DNA for the CDR3: TGTGCCAGCGGCGCCAGGAGAGTAAGGGTTGGGGGGCGAGGAAACACTGAAGCTTTCTTT. V gene TRBV7-9 combines with J gene TRBJ1-1; D is perhaps TRBD1 (6 bases). V dropped 8 bases and J dropped 2 bases, with 33 bases sitting between them. The CDR3 loop spans 20 amino acids. Germline-derived CDR1 and CDR2 are SEHNR and FQNEAQ (reference sequence).

This clonotype was seen many times. The CDR3 DNA follows: TGTGCCAGCAGTCCAACCCGGGGACCCAATGAGCAGTTCTTC. The encoded protein is CASSPTRGPNEQFF. This sequence joins TRBV6-1 and TRBJ2-1; D is possibly TRBD1 or TRBD2 (5 bases each). Per the germline V gene, CDR1 is MNHNS and CDR2 is SASEGT. V gave up 5 bases and J gave up 6 bases, with 14 bases separating them. The CDR3 extends over 14 amino acids.

This clonotype was recorded at least ten times. The J gene is TRBJ2-7, the V gene TRBV14; no definite D call. The V end lost 7 bases, the J end lost 0 bases, and 10 bases lay between the germline ends. This CDR3 region has 13 residues. The V gene's germline CDR1 is SGHDN and CDR2 FVKESK. The CDR3 DNA sequence: TGTGCCAGCAACCCACCCAACTCCTACGAGCAGTACTTC. Encoded protein: CASNPPNSYEQYF.

Here the CDR3 DNA reads TGCAGTGCTAGAGATCGGACAGGTACCAGGGGTACGCAGTATTTT. Translating gives CSARDRTGTRGTQYF. The J gene is TRBJ2-3, the V gene TRBV20-1, with 7 bases fitting TRBD1. This CDR3 is built from 15 residues. Germline V CDR1 and CDR2: DFQATT, SNEGSKA (reference sequence). V was clipped by 0 bases and J by 8 bases; unmatched bases: 11.

In this sample, this clonotype turned up a few times. The chain links TRBV7-3 to TRBJ2-1; TRBD2 agrees at 12 bases. The V and J ends lost 5 bases and 0 bases, in that order; junction bases with no gene match: 8. There are 18 residues in the CDR3. Per the germline V gene, CDR1 is SGHTA and CDR2 is FQGTGA. DNA for the CDR3: TGTGCCAGCAGCCCCCTAGCGGGGGGGCCGAGCTCCTACAATGAGCAGTTCTTC. As protein: CASSPLAGGPSSYNEQFF.

This clonotype came up many times. V usage is TRBV20-1 and J usage is TRBJ2-1; possible D gene TRBD2, 6 bases. With 3 bases removed from V and 2 bases from J, the gap between germline ends came to 11 bases. Germline-derived CDR1 and CDR2 are DFQATT and SNEGSKA (reference sequence). The CDR3 sequence is 14 residues long. CDR3: CSARGGATYNEQFF. CDR3 DNA sequence: TGCAGTGCTAGGGGCGGGGCCACCTACAATGAGCAGTTCTTC.

V and J are TRBV7-9 and TRBJ2-7; 8 nucleotides line up with TRBD1. Germline V gene lookup returns CDR1 SEHNR and CDR2 FQNEAQ (reference sequence). Losses at the gene ends were 10 bases for V and 4 bases for J; bases not matched to a gene: 6. The CDR3 length is 12 residues. The CDR3 nucleotides read TGTGCCATCGGAGGACAGGGATACGAGCAGTACTTC. Its translation is CAIGGQGYEQYF.

This clonotype was seen more than once but under ten times. This chain connects TRBV15 to TRBJ2-7; TRBD2 aligns across 10 bases. CDR1 is LNHNV, CDR2 YYDKDF, per germline (reference sequence). V dropped 1 base and J dropped 5; count of bases not matched to a gene: 2. The CDR3 length is 14 residues. The CDR3 bases are TGTGCCACCAGCAGAGTCCTAGCGGGAGACGAGCAGTACTTC. It translates to CATSRVLAGDEQYF.

V gene TRBV5-1 combines with J gene TRBJ2-7; D gene unclear. This CDR3 is 13 amino acids long. Trimming removed 4 bases at V and 2 bases at J, with 10 bases between. The germline V gene encodes CDR1 SGHRS and CDR2 YFSETQ. CDR3 protein: CASSDSFTYEQYF. Here the CDR3 DNA reads TGCGCCAGCAGCGACTCGTTTACCTACGAGCAGTACTTC.

The sample holds a few counts of this clonotype. J is TRBJ1-1 and V is TRBV9; D is ambiguous. The germline gives CDR1 SGDLS, CDR2 YYNGEE. This CDR3 spans 13 amino acids. V lost 2 bases to trimming and J lost 0 bases, with 5 bases between them. The chain's CDR3 is CASSVNLNTEAFF. The CDR3 nucleotides read TGTGCCAGCAGCGTTAACCTGAACACTGAAGCTTTCTTT.

The table lists this clonotype with many counts. The chain joins TRBV12-3 or TRBV12-4 to TRBJ2-7; 7 nucleotides agree with TRBD1. J lost 6 bases, V lost 6 bases, and 8 bases had no gene match. CDR3 length: 13 amino acids. CDR3 in amino acids: CASSSDRVGEQYF. CDR3 sequence (DNA): TGTGCCAGCAGCTCCGACAGGGTTGGCGAGCAGTACTTC.

The J gene is TRBJ2-3, the V gene TRBV20-1; 8 positions match TRBD2. V lost 2 bases and J lost 4; bases outside the gene matches: 5. This CDR3 is built from 14 residues. Germline V gene lookup returns CDR1 DFQATT and CDR2 SNEGSKA (reference sequence). CDR3 nucleotide sequence: TGCAGTGCTAGAAGCGGGGGCAGCCCAGATACGCAGTATTTT. Protein product: CSARSGGSPDTQYF.

The sample holds one count of this clonotype. The chain joins TRBV7-8 to TRBJ2-5; the D is unclear. Trimming pared 6 bases from V and 9 bases from J, leaving 11 bases between. The CDR3 contains 11 residues. CDR1 and CDR2 from the germline V gene are SGHVS and FQNEAQ. The CDR3 sequence: CASRGILSQYF. The CDR3 DNA reads as TGTGCCAGCAGGGGAATTTTGTCCCAGTACTTC.

The chain is built from TRBV18 and TRBJ2-1, with D tentatively TRBD2 (6 bases). V shed 4 bases and J shed 5 bases, with 15 bases lying between them. CDR3 size: 15 residues. CDR1 and CDR2 from the germline V gene are KGHSH and LQKENI. CDR3 nucleotide sequence: TGTGCCAGCTCACGGAAGGTAGCGGTAGACAATGAGCAGTTCTTC. It encodes CASSRKVAVDNEQFF.

This clonotype has a handful of counts. The rearrangement joins TRBV27 to TRBJ2-4; perhaps TRBD1 as D (5 bases). Germline lookup yields CDR1 MNHEY and CDR2 SMNVEV (reference sequence). The germline V and J ends were trimmed by 9 bases and 1 base, with 25 bases remaining between them. The CDR3 runs to 18 residues. The CDR3 protein is CASGVGRALKEAKNIQYF. For the CDR3, the DNA is TGTGCCAGTGGAGTCGGCAGGGCTCTAAAGGAGGCCAAAAACATTCAGTACTTC.